This T cell receptor (beta chain) came from a study of cytomegalovirus exposure and HLA in healthy donors. The primer mix had 60 Vbeta and 13 Jbeta primers. Per the original data handling: Later reanalysis found 75 million to 100 million unique TCR beta chains, 9 million to 12 million of them shared. Sequenced by immunoSEQ multiplex PCR; TCRdb stores in-frame clones only, minus some. The V and J calls and the clone size are those of that table, but D and trimming were determined from the DNA. The sample consists of under 200,000 clones, around 75% of them appearing once. Trimming took off 0 bases at V and 2 bases at J, with 4 bases between the two ends. The CDR3 has 14 amino acids. Germline CDR1 reads LGHNA; CDR2 reads YNFKEQ.

The genes are TRBV4-2 and TRBJ2-2, with no clear D. The sample comprised PBMCs. This TCR derives from a man aged 40-49 years in good health and CMV-seropositive. CDR3 protein: CASSQDSNTGELFF. In DNA, the CDR3 is TGTGCCAGCAGCCAAGATTCAAACACCGGGGAGCTGTTTTTT.